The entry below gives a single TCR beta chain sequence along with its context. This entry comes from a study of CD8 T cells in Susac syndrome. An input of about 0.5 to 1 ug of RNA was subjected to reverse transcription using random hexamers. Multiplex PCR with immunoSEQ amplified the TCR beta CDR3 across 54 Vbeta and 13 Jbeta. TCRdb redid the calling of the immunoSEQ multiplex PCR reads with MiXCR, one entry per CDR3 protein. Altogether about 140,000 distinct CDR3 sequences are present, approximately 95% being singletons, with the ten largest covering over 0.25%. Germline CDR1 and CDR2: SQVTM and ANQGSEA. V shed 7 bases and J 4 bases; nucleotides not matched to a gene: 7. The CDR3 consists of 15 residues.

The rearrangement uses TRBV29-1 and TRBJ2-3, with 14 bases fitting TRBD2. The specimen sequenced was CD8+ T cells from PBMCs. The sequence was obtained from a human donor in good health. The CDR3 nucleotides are TGCAGCGCCGGGACTAGCGGGAGTGAGGCAGATACGCAGTATTTT. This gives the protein CSAGTSGSEADTQYF.